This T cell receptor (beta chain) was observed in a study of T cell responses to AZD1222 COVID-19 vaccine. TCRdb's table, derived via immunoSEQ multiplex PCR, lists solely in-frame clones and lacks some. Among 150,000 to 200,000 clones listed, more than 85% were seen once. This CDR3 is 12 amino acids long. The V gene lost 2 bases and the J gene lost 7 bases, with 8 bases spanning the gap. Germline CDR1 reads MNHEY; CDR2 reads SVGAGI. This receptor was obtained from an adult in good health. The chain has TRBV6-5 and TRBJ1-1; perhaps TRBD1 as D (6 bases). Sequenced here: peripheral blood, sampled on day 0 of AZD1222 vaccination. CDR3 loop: CASSYQGIEAFF. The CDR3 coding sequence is TGTGCCAGCAGTTACCAGGGGATTGAAGCTTTCTTT.